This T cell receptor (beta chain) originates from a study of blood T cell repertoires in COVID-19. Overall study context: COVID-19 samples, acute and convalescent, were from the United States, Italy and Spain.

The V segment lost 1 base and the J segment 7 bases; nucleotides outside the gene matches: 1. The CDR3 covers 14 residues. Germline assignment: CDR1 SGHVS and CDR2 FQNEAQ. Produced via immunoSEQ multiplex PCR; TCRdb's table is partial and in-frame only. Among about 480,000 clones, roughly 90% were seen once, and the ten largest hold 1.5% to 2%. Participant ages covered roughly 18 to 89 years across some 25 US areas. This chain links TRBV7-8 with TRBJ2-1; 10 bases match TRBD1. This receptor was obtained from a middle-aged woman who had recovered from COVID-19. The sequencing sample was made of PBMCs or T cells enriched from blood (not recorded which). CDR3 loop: CASSLGTGGNEQFF. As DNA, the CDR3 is TGTGCCAGCAGCTTAGGGACAGGGGGGAATGAGCAGTTCTTC.